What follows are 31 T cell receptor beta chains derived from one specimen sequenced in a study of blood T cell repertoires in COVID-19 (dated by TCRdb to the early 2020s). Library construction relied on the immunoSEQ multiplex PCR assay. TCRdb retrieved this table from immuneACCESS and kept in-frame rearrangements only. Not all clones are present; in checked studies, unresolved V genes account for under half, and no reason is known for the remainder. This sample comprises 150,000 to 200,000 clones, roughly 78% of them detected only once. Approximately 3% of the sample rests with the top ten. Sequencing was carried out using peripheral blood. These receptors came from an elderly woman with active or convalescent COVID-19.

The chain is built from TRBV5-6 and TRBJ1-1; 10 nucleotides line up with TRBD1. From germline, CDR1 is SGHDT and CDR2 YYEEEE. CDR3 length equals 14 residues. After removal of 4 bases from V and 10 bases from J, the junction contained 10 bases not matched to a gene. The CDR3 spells CASSPGQGRWGAFF. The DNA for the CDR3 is TGTGCCAGCAGCCCGGGACAGGGGCGCTGGGGAGCTTTCTTT. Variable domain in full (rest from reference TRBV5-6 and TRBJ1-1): DAGVTQSPTHLIKTRGQQVTLRCSPKSGHDTVSWYQQALGQGPQFIFQYYEEEERQRGNFPDRFSGHQFPNYSSELNVNALLLGDSALYLCASSPGQGRWGAFFGQGTRLTVV.

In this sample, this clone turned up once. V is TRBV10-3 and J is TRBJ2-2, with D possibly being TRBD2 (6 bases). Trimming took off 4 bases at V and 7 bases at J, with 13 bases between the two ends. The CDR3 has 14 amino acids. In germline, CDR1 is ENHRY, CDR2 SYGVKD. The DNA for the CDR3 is TGTGCCATCAGTGCGGGGCGGGGAGGCGGGGAGCTGTTTTTT. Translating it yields CAISAGRGGGELFF.

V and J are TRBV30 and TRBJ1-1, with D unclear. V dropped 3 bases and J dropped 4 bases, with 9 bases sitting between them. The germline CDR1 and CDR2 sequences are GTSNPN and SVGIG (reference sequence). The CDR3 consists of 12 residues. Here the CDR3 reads CAWRPSVTEAFF. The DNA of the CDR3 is TGTGCCTGGAGGCCATCGGTCACTGAAGCTTTCTTT.

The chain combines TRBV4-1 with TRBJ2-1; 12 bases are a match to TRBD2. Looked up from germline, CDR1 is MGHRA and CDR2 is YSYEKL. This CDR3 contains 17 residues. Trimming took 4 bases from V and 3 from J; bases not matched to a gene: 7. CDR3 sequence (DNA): TGCGCCAGCAGCCGATCTTTGACTAGCGGGGGCTACAATGAGCAGTTCTTC. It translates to CASSRSLTSGGYNEQFF.

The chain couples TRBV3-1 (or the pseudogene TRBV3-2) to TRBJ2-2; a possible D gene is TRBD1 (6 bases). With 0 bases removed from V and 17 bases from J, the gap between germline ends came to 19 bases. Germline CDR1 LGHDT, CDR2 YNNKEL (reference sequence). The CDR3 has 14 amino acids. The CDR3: CASSQDPGTRALFF. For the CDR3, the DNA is TGTGCCAGCAGCCAAGATCCCGGGACACGGGCATTATTTTTT.

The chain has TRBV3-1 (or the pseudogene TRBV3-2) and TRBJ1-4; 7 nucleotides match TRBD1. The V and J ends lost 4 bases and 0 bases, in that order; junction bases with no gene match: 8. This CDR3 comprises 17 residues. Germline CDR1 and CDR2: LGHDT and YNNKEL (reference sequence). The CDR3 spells CASSLGTAVATNEKLFF. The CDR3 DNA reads TGTGCCAGCAGCCTGGGGACAGCAGTTGCAACTAATGAAAAACTGTTTTTT.

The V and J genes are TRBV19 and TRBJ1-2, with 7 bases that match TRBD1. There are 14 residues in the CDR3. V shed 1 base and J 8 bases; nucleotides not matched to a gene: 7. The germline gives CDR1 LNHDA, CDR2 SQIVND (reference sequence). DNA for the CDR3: TGTGCCAGTAGTATAGGACAGGGCTACGGGGGCTACACCTTC. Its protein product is CASSIGQGYGGYTF.

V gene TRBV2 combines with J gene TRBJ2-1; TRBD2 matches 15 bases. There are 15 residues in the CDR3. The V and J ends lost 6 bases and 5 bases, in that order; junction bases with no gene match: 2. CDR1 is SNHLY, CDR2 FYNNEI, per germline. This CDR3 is CASRRTSGGDNEQFF. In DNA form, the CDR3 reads TGTGCCAGCAGGCGGACTAGCGGGGGGGACAATGAGCAGTTCTTC.

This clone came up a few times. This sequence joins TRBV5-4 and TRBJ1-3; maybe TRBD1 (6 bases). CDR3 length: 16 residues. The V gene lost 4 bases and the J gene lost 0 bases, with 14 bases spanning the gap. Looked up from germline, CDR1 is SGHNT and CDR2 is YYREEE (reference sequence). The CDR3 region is CASSPDRPSSGNTIYF. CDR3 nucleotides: TGTGCCAGCAGCCCCGACAGGCCGAGCTCTGGAAACACCATATATTTT.

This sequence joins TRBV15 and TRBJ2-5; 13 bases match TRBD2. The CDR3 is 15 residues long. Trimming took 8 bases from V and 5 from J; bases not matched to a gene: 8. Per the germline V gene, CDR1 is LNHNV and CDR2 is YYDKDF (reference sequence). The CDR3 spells CATATGLAGMETQYF. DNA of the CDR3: TGTGCCACCGCGACGGGACTAGCGGGGATGGAGACCCAGTACTTC.

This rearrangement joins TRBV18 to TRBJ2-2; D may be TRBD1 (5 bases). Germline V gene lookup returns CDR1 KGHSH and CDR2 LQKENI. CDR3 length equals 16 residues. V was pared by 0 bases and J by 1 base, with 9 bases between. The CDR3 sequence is CASSPPMQGNTGELFF. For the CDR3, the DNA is TGTGCCAGCTCACCACCGATGCAGGGGAACACCGGGGAGCTGTTTTTT.

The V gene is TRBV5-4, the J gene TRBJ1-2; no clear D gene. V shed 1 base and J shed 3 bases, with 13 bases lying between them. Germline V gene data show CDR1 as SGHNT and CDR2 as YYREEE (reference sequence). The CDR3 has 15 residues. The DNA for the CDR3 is TGTGCCAGCAGCTTGACGACAAGGTTCGACTATGGCTACACCTTC. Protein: CASSLTTRFDYGYTF.

The CDR3 DNA sequence: TGTGCCAGCAGCCTAGGACTAGCTGGGGCCAACGTCCTGACTTTC. It specifies CASSLGLAGANVLTF. The chain employs TRBV7-6 and TRBJ2-6; 7 bases line up with TRBD2. Germline V lookup: CDR1 SGHVS, CDR2 FNYEAQ. The CDR3 is 15 amino acids. The ends lost 5 bases at V and 2 bases at J; junction bases unmatched: 3.

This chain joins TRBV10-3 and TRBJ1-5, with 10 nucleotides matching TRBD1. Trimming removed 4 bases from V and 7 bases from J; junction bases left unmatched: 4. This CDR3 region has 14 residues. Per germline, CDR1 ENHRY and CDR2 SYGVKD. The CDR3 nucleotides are TGTGCCATCAGTGGACAGGGGGCAGAACAGCCCCAGCATTTT. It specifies CAISGQGAEQPQHF.

As DNA, the CDR3 is TGTGCCAGCAGCCAAGGACTAGCCCACACAGATACGCAGTATTTT. As protein: CASSQGLAHTDTQYF. The V gene is TRBV3-1 (or the pseudogene TRBV3-2), the J gene TRBJ2-3; 7 bases line up with TRBD2. Germline values: CDR1 LGHDT, CDR2 YNNKEL (reference sequence). CDR3 length equals 15 residues. Unmatched junction bases numbered 3, after V lost 1 base and J lost 2 bases.

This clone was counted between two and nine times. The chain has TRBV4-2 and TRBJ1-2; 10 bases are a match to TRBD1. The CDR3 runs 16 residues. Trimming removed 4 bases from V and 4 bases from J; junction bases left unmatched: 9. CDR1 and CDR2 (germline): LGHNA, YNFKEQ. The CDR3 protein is CASSLGTGVYIYGYTF. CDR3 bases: TGTGCCAGCAGCCTCGGGACAGGGGTCTATATCTATGGCTACACCTTC.

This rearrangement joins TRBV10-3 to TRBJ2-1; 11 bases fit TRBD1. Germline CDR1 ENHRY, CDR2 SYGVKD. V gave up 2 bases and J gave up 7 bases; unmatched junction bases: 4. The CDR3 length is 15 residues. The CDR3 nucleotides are TGTGCCATCAGTGAGACGGGACAGGGGGTTAATGAGCAGTTCTTC. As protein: CAISETGQGVNEQFF.

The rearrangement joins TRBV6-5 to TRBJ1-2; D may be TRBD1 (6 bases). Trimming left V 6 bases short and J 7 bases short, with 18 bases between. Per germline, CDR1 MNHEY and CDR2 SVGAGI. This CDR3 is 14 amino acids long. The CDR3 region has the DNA TGTGCCAGCAGCCCCGGACAGCTTGTGGTTGGCTACACCTTC. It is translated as CASSPGQLVVGYTF.

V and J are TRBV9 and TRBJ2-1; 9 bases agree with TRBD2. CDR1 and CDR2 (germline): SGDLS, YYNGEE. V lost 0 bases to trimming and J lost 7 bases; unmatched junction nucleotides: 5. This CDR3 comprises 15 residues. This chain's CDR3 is CASSVEAGGRNEQFF. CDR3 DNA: TGTGCCAGCAGCGTAGAGGCGGGGGGGCGGAATGAGCAGTTCTTC.

CDR3 DNA: TGTGCCAGCAGCCTGTCACCGGGACACAACAACAATGAGCAGTTCTTC. Residues: CASSLSPGHNNNEQFF. This chain links TRBV7-2 with TRBJ2-1, with D perhaps matching TRBD1 (6 bases). The ends were cut back, 5 bases at V and 5 bases at J, with 19 bases in the middle. Germline V gives CDR1 SGHTA, CDR2 FQGNSA. The CDR3 spans 16 residues.

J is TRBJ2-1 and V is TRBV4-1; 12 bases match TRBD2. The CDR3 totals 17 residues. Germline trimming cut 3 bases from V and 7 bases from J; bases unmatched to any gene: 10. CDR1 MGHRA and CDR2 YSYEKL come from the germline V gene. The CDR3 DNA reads TGCGCCAGCAGCCACCACCCCCTAGCGGGGGGGCTTAATGAGCAGTTCTTC. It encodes CASSHHPLAGGLNEQFF.

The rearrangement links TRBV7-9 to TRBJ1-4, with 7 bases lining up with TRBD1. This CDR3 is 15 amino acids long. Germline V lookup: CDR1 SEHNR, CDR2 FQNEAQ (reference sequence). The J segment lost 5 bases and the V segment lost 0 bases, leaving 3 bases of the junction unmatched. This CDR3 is CASSLAGTENEKLFF. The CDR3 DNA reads TGTGCCAGCAGCTTAGCCGGGACAGAGAATGAAAAACTGTTTTTT.

This CDR3 reads CASSLSGGATDTQYF. For the CDR3, the DNA is TGCGCCAGCAGCTTGAGCGGGGGGGCCACAGATACGCAGTATTTT. The chain recombines TRBV5-1 with TRBJ2-3; 10 bases line up with TRBD2. Germline V gene sequence: CDR1 SGHRS, CDR2 YFSETQ. This CDR3 region has 15 residues. V was clipped by 1 base and J by 2 bases; unmatched bases: 1.

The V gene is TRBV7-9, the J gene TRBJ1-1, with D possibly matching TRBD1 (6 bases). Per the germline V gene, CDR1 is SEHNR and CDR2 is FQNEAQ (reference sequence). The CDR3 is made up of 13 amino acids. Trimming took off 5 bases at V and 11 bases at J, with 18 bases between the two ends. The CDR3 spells CASSPFQGPGAFF. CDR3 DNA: TGTGCCAGCAGCCCGTTCCAGGGGCCGGGGGCTTTCTTT.

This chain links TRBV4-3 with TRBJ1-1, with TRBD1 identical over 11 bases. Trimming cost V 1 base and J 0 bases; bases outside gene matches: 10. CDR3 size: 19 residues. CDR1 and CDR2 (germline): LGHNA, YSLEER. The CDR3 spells CASSQARGTGGGVNTEAFF. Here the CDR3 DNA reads TGCGCCAGCAGCCAAGCTCGCGGGACAGGGGGTGGGGTGAACACTGAAGCTTTCTTT.

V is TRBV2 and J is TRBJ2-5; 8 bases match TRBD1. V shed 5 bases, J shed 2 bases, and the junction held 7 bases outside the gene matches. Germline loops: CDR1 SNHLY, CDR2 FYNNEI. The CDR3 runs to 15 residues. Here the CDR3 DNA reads TGTGCCAGCAGTCGACAGGGGATGGAACAAGAGACCCAGTACTTC. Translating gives CASSRQGMEQETQYF.

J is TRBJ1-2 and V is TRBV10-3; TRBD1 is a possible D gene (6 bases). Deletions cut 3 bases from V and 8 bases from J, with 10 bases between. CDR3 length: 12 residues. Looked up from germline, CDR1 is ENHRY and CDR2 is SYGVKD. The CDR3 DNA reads TGTGCCATCAGTGAAGGGGGGGAGGGCTACACCTTC. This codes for CAISEGGEGYTF.

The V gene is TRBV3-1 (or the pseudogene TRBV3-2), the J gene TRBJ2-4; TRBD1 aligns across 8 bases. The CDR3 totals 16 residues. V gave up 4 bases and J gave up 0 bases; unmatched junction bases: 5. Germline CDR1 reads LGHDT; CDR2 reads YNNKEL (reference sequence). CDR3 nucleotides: TGTGCCAGCAGCCGTGGACAGGGCTTAGCCAAAAACATTCAGTACTTC. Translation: CASSRGQGLAKNIQYF.

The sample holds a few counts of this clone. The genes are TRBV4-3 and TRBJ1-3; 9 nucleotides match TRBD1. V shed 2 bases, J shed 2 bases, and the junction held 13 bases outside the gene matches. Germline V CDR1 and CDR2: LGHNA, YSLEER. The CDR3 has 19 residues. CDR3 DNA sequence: TGCGCCAGCAGCCAACATCCGGGACAGGGTCCTGGGGCTGGAAACACCATATATTTT. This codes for CASSQHPGQGPGAGNTIYF.

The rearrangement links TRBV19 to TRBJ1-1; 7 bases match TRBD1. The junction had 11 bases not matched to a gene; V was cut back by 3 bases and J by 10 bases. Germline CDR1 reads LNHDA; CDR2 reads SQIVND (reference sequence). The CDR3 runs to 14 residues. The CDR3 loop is CASSIRNQGVGAFF. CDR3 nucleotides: TGTGCCAGTAGTATTCGGAATCAGGGGGTAGGAGCTTTCTTT.

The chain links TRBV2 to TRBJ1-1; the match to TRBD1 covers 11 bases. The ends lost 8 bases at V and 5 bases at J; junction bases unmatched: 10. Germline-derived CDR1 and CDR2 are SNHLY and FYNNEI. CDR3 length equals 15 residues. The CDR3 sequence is CASHGQGARRTEAFF. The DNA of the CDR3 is TGTGCCAGCCACGGACAGGGGGCGCGAAGAACTGAAGCTTTCTTT.